This entry describes one T cell receptor (beta chain). This entry is derived from a study of blood T cell repertoires in COVID-19. Study summary: Whether acute or convalescent, the COVID-19 samples came from the United States, Italy and Spain. PBMCs, B-cell-depleted T cells, or T cells were the source of the cDNA or gDNA that made up the material.

Germline CDR1 reads MNHEY; CDR2 reads SVGAGI. V lost 6 bases and J lost 7, with 21 bases in between. The CDR3 is made up of 15 amino acids. Sequenced by immunoSEQ multiplex PCR; TCRdb stores in-frame clones only, minus some. The sample lists about 150,000 clones, 88% occurring once. Sequencing was performed on peripheral blood. This chain uses TRBV6-5 with TRBJ1-2; D remains ambiguous. The sequence derives from a human donor with COVID-19, enrolled during active disease. The donor label of this sample is uncertain. The CDR3 is CASSRGFGFHSGYTF. CDR3 sequence (DNA): TGTGCCAGCAGCCGAGGTTTCGGTTTCCATAGTGGCTACACCTTC.